This TCR beta chain stems from a study of cytomegalovirus exposure and HLA in healthy donors. General study results and limits: TCR association rates varied by HLA locus in a later analysis, with DRB1 highest and HLA-C lowest. Information on immune exposure was restricted to one variable (CMV serostatus). Later analysis reportedly placed an Asian-associated ancestry cluster below the roughly 690-donor mean in N-insertions. Earlier findings revealed that most TCR beta V segments proved productive either about 90% or about 30% of the time.

The primer mix had 60 Vbeta and 13 Jbeta primers. This table comes from immunoSEQ multiplex PCR, and its TCRdb copy is limited to in-frame clones, with some not included. The sample includes tens of thousands of clones. A note on this clone: The antigen remains undetermined. Other nucleotide sequences from this sample produce the same CDR3.

This CDR3 is 14 amino acids long. Trimming at V came to 0 bases and at J to 4 bases, leaving 2 bases not matched to a gene. Per germline, CDR1 KGHSH and CDR2 LQKENI. Sequences were obtained from PBMCs. The origin of this receptor is a young man in good health and CMV-seropositive. This chain joins TRBV18 and TRBJ2-7, with TRBD1 identical over 8 bases. This CDR3 is CASSPPGTGYEQYF. The DNA of the CDR3 is TGTGCCAGCTCACCACCGGGGACAGGTTACGAGCAGTACTTC.